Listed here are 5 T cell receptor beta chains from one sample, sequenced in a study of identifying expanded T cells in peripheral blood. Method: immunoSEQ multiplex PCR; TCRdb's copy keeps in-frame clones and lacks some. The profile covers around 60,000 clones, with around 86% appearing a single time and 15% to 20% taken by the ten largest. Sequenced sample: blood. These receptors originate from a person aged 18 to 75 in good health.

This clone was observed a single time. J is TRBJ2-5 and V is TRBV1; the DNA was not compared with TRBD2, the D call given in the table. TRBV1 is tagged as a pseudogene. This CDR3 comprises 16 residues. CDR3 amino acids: CTSSQVVGGACETQYF. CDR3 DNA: TGCACCAGCAGCCAAGTCGTCGGGGGGGCCTGTGAGACCCAGTACTTC.

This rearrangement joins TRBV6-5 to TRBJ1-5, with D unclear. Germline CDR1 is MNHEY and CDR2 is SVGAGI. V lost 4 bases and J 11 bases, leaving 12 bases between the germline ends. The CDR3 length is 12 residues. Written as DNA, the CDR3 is TGTGCCAGCAGTTTACGGGGTTGGGCCCAGCATTTT. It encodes CASSLRGWAQHF.

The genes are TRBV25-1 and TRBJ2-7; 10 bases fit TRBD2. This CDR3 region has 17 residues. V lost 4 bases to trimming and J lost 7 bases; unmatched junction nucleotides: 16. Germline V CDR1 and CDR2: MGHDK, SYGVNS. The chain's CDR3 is CASSAGAGLAGVREQYF. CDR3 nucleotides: TGTGCCAGCAGTGCTGGGGCCGGGCTAGCGGGAGTAAGGGAGCAGTACTTC.

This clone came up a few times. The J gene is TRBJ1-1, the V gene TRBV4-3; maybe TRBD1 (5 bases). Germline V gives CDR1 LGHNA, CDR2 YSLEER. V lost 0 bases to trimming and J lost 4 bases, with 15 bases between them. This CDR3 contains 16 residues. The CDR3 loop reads CASSQDGREGGTEAFF. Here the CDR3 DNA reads TGCGCCAGCAGCCAAGACGGCAGGGAAGGCGGCACTGAAGCTTTCTTT.

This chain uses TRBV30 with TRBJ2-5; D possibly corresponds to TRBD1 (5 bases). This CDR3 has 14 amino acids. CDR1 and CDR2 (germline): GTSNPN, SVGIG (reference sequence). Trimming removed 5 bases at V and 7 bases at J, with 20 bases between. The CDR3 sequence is CAWAYSTATRTQYF. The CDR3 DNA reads TGTGCCTGGGCTTATTCGACAGCCACGCGGACCCAGTACTTC.